The 14 T cell receptor beta chains in this list originate from one sample, sequenced in a study of blood T cell repertoires in COVID-19. Sequencing used immunoSEQ multiplex PCR; TCRdb keeps in-frame clones, though not all of them. The sample consists of about 38,000 clones, approximately 90% of them appearing once. Sequencing used peripheral blood. These receptors originate from a man in his sixties or seventies with active COVID-19.

The chain recombines TRBV28 with TRBJ2-2; D possibly corresponds to TRBD1 (7 bases). Germline values: CDR1 MDHEN, CDR2 SYDVKM. This CDR3 is built from 18 residues. The V gene lost 0 bases and the J gene lost 4 bases, with 18 bases spanning the gap. In DNA, the CDR3 is TGTGCCAGCAGTTTATGGCGGCGGCAGGGGGGAACCACCGGGGAGCTGTTTTTT. The encoded protein is CASSLWRRQGGTTGELFF.

The rearrangement joins TRBV7-6 to TRBJ2-3; TRBD1 aligns across 10 bases. CDR1 SGHVS and CDR2 FNYEAQ come from the germline V gene. The CDR3 has 15 residues. The V and J ends lost 5 bases and 2 bases, in that order; junction bases with no gene match: 4. This chain's CDR3 is CASSDRGLNTDTQYF. The CDR3, as DNA: TGTGCCAGCAGCGACAGGGGGCTAAACACAGATACGCAGTATTTT.

This rearrangement joins TRBV30 to TRBJ1-1; tentatively, D is TRBD1 (5 bases). Germline V CDR1 and CDR2: GTSNPN, SVGIG (reference sequence). This CDR3 comprises 13 residues. Trimming pared 0 bases from V and 7 bases from J, leaving 12 bases between. The CDR3 protein is CAWSVRGSGEAFF. Here the CDR3 DNA reads TGTGCCTGGAGTGTTCGGGGGAGTGGTGAAGCTTTCTTT.

The V gene is TRBV11-2, the J gene TRBJ2-7; 8 nucleotides match TRBD1. V dropped 1 base and J dropped 2; count of bases not matched to a gene: 7. This CDR3 spans 16 amino acids. Germline V CDR1 and CDR2: SGHAT, FQNNGV. CDR3 loop: CASSLGQDRVTYEQYF. The CDR3 DNA reads as TGTGCCAGCAGCTTAGGTCAGGACAGGGTCACCTACGAGCAGTACTTC.

The chain is built from TRBV6-6 and TRBJ2-5; D is possibly TRBD2 (6 bases). This CDR3 region has 13 residues. Germline CDR1 reads MNHNY; CDR2 reads SVGAGI (reference sequence). Trimming left V 1 base short and J 5 bases short, with 8 bases between. In DNA form, the CDR3 reads TGTGCCAGCAGTTACTGGAGGGAGGAGACCCAGTACTTC. It specifies CASSYWREETQYF.

The chain joins TRBV29-1 to TRBJ2-2; 10 bases fit TRBD1. This CDR3 contains 16 residues. Per the germline V gene, CDR1 is SQVTM and CDR2 is ANQGSEA. Unmatched junction bases numbered 13, after V lost 5 bases and J lost 7 bases. CDR3 DNA: TGCAGCGTTCGACAAAGTTGGACAGGGGGTAGCGGGGAGCTGTTTTTT. This encodes CSVRQSWTGGSGELFF.

J is TRBJ1-4 and V is TRBV12-3 or TRBV12-4; possibly TRBD1 for D (5 bases). The CDR3 sequence is 12 residues long. V was shortened by 5 bases and J by 7 bases, with 8 bases between the two germline ends. The CDR3, as DNA: TGTGCCAGCAGTCCCAGGGCTGAAAAACTGTTTTTT. This gives the protein CASSPRAEKLFF.

V is TRBV19 and J is TRBJ2-3, with D maybe TRBD1 (5 bases). The CDR3 covers 16 residues. Trimming left V 4 bases short and J 3 bases short, with 17 bases between. Germline V gene data show CDR1 as LNHDA and CDR2 as SQIVND (reference sequence). The CDR3 coding sequence is TGTGCCAGTAGTACCCGACTGGGGCGAGGTACAGATACGCAGTATTTT. The encoded protein is CASSTRLGRGTDTQYF.

The chain uses TRBV6-5 and TRBJ1-3; D not resolved. With 0 bases removed from V and 3 bases from J, the gap between germline ends came to 9 bases. The length of the CDR3 is 15 residues. Germline lookup yields CDR1 MNHEY and CDR2 SVGAGI. The chain's CDR3 is CASSYSRVGGNTIYF. CDR3 DNA: TGTGCCAGCAGTTACTCTCGGGTCGGTGGAAACACCATATATTTT.

Concerning this clone: This CDR3 is also generated by other DNA sequences in the sample. The chain is built from TRBV5-5 and TRBJ2-7, with 9 nucleotides matching TRBD1. The length of the CDR3 is 16 residues. CDR1 and CDR2 from the germline V gene are SGHKS and YYEKEE (reference sequence). The junction had 10 bases not matched to a gene; V was cut back by 3 bases and J by 3 bases. The CDR3 coding sequence is TGTGCCAGCAGCTCAGACCGGGACAGGGAACGCTACGAGCAGTACTTC. Translated, it gives CASSSDRDRERYEQYF. Together with reference TRBV5-5 and TRBJ2-7, the CDR3 gives the full variable domain: DAGVTQSPTHLIKTRGQQVTLRCSPISGHKSVSWYQQVLGQGPQFIFQYYEKEERGRGNFPDRFSARQFPNYSSELNVNALLLGDSALYLCASSSDRDRERYEQYFGPGTRLTVT.

This clone was seen a few times. V is TRBV9 and J is TRBJ2-7; D is perhaps TRBD2 (5 bases). The V gene's germline CDR1 is SGDLS and CDR2 YYNGEE. V shed 0 bases and J shed 2 bases, with 6 bases lying between them. The CDR3 is 13 amino acids. This CDR3 is CASSVGGTYEQYF. CDR3 nucleotides: TGTGCCAGCAGCGTAGGAGGGACCTACGAGCAGTACTTC.

J is TRBJ2-1 and V is TRBV11-3; 9 bases fit TRBD2. Germline CDR1 SGHNT, CDR2 YENEEA. There are 15 residues in the CDR3. V was pared by 0 bases and J by 7 bases, with 4 bases of the junction left unmatched. The CDR3, as DNA: TGTGCCAGCAGCTTAGATGGTCTAGCGGGGAATGAGCAGTTCTTC. It codes for CASSLDGLAGNEQFF. Full variable domain (rest looked up from reference TRBV11-3 and TRBJ2-1): EAGVVQSPRYKIIEKKQPVAFWCNPISGHNTLYWYLQNLGQGPELLIRYENEEAVDDSQLPKDRFSAERLKGVDSTLKIQPAELGDSAVYLCASSLDGLAGNEQFFGPGTRLTVL.

This clone was found a few times. V gene TRBV7-2 combines with J gene TRBJ1-6; D may be TRBD1 (6 bases). This CDR3 has 15 residues. Germline values: CDR1 SGHTA, CDR2 FQGNSA. Trimming removed 4 bases from V and 5 bases from J, with 12 bases in between. The CDR3 sequence: CASSSGQLNNSPLHF. CDR3 in DNA: TGTGCCAGCAGCTCCGGACAGCTAAATAATTCACCCCTCCACTTT.

This chain uses TRBV6-4 with TRBJ2-3; 11 bases map to TRBD2. CDR3 length equals 16 residues. The germline gives CDR1 MRHNA, CDR2 SNTAGT. Unmatched junction bases numbered 5, after V lost 5 bases and J lost 1 base. The CDR3 loop reads CASSKLAGGGTDTQYF. CDR3 DNA sequence: TGTGCCAGCAGTAAGCTAGCGGGAGGTGGCACAGATACGCAGTATTTT.